The source of this T cell receptor beta chain is a study of T-cell memory formation after mild COVID-19. Overall study results and limits: Researchers report contracting CD4+ clones mostly in CM and EM, with CD8+ clones in EMRA.

Details on this clonotype: The target antigen is unknown.

Per germline, CDR1 SGHDT and CDR2 YYEEEE. The CDR3 is 18 residues long. Trimming removed 3 bases from V and 2 bases from J; junction bases left unmatched: 10. TCRdb processed the 5' RACE reads anew with MiXCR; each CDR3 protein has one entry. The sample includes some 150,000 distinct CDR3 sequences, roughly a fifth of them seen just once. This TCR was sampled from an adult woman who had mild COVID-19 (a few samples of this study predate the infection). Cell type and time point are not known. V gene TRBV5-6 combines with J gene TRBJ2-1, with 11 bases identical to TRBD2. The sequencing input was PBMCs or a T cell subset sorted from them (not recorded which). The CDR3 is CASSSQVLAGVTYNEQFF. The CDR3 DNA follows: TGTGCCAGCAGCTCACAAGTACTAGCGGGAGTGACCTACAATGAGCAGTTCTTC.